The 27 T cell receptor beta chains listed next were all sequenced from one sample in a study of kidney transplant recipient with SARS-CoV-2 infection. TCRdb re-analysed the reads in MiXCR, keeping a single row per CDR3 protein. There are 200,000 to 300,000 distinct CDR3 sequences in the sample; more than 25% occur only once, and under 9.5% lies in the top ten. The starting material was a blood sample, obtained at baseline and on approximately day 120 from a kidney transplant recipient. These receptors originate from a male patient aged 25-45 years who had COVID-19 and was a kidney transplant recipient. Part of the T cell pool may stem from the graft donor.

There are many counts of this clonotype. The V and J genes are TRBV5-6 and TRBJ1-2, with D unclear. Trimming left V 7 bases short and J 4 bases short, with 23 bases between. This CDR3 region has 16 residues. CDR1 and CDR2 (germline): SGHDT, YYEEEE. This chain's CDR3 is CASHASNSRKTYGYTF. The CDR3 DNA sequence: TGTGCCAGCCATGCAAGCAATAGTCGAAAGACCTATGGCTACACCTTC.

This clonotype has a handful of counts. The chain has TRBV30 and TRBJ2-5; TRBD2 matches 8 bases. V was clipped by 4 bases and J by 5 bases; unmatched bases: 6. CDR3 length: 13 residues. Germline CDR1 and CDR2: GTSNPN and SVGIG (reference sequence). This CDR3 reads CAWTGGGRETQYF. CDR3 bases: TGTGCCTGGACCGGCGGGGGGCGGGAGACCCAGTACTTC.

Many counts were recorded for this clonotype. The chain recombines TRBV4-2 with TRBJ1-2; weak D call: TRBD1 (6 bases). The V end lost 0 bases, the J end lost 4 bases, and 12 bases lay between the germline ends. The CDR3 is made up of 15 amino acids. Germline V lookup: CDR1 LGHNA, CDR2 YNFKEQ. The CDR3: CASSQDWDNTYGYTF. The CDR3 nucleotides are TGTGCCAGCAGCCAAGATTGGGACAACACCTATGGCTACACCTTC.

This clonotype has ten or more counts. V usage is TRBV21-1 and J usage is TRBJ1-2; TRBD1, the table's D call, was not compared with the DNA. TRBV21-1 is an annotated pseudogene. The CDR3 contains 17 residues. The CDR3 protein is CASTGDSRDLGLIGYTF. CDR3 nucleotides: TGTGCCAGCACGGGGGACAGCCGGGATCTTGGGCTGATTGGCTACACCTTC.

This clonotype was recorded many times. The V gene is TRBV3-1, the J gene TRBJ1-1, with unresolved D. V was pared by 2 bases and J by 6 bases, with 19 bases between. The CDR3 length is 16 residues. CDR1 and CDR2 (germline): LGHDT, YNNKEL (reference sequence). CDR3 sequence: CASSQLPQIFLAEAFF. The CDR3 DNA reads TGTGCCAGCAGCCAATTGCCACAGATTTTTTTAGCTGAAGCTTTCTTT.

On this clonotype: This could be a read error, since a much larger clone is one nucleotide away. V is TRBV6-5 and J is TRBJ2-7; D might be TRBD2 (5 bases). The germline V and J ends were trimmed by 2 bases and 4 bases, with 12 bases remaining between them. Germline V lookup: CDR1 MNHEY, CDR2 SVGAGI. This CDR3 comprises 14 residues. The CDR3 nucleotides read TGTGCCAGCAGTTACAGGCTTCGGGATTACGAGCAGTACTTC. This gives the protein CASSYRLRDYEQYF.

This clonotype came up a few times. The chain joins TRBV10-1 to TRBJ1-2; D ambiguous. V was shortened by 5 bases and J by 4 bases, with 23 bases between the two germline ends. Looked up from germline, CDR1 is WNHNN and CDR2 is SYGVQD (reference sequence). The CDR3 length is 17 residues. The CDR3 spells CASSYVPRSRKTYGYTF. The DNA of the CDR3 is TGCGCCAGCAGTTATGTCCCAAGATCGCGAAAGACCTATGGCTACACCTTC.

This clonotype showed up many times. This sequence joins TRBV3-1 and TRBJ2-6; TRBD2 matches 8 bases. Germline loops: CDR1 LGHDT, CDR2 YNNKEL (reference sequence). The V gene end was trimmed by 1 base and the J gene end by 0 bases; junction bases not matched to a gene: 5. CDR3 length: 18 amino acids. The CDR3 here is CASSQAGGWSSGANVLTF. The CDR3, as DNA: TGTGCCAGCAGCCAAGCGGGGGGGTGGAGCTCTGGGGCCAACGTCCTGACTTTC.

This clonotype was recorded at least ten times. The chain links TRBV10-3 to TRBJ2-5, with D perhaps TRBD1 (6 bases). The CDR3 is made up of 13 amino acids. The germline V and J ends were trimmed by 4 bases and 4 bases, with 10 bases remaining between them. The germline CDR1 and CDR2 sequences are ENHRY and SYGVKD. The CDR3 DNA is TGTGCCATCAGTGCCAGCAGGGGAGAGACCCAGTACTTC. As protein: CAISASRGETQYF.

Worth noting for this clonotype: One base away lies a much larger clone, so this may be a sequencing read error. The chain combines TRBV7-9 with TRBJ2-7; D ambiguous. Looked up from germline, CDR1 is SEHNR and CDR2 is FQNEAQ (reference sequence). The CDR3 length is 13 residues. Trimming took 1 base from V and 4 from J, leaving 8 bases between them. The CDR3 DNA follows: TGTGCCAGCAGCTTAGTCCCCGAGTACGAGCAGTACTTC. Amino acids: CASSLVPEYEQYF.

This chain joins TRBV5-6 and TRBJ2-7; 12 nucleotides match TRBD2. J gave up 9 bases and V 3 bases, and 13 bases lay outside the gene matches. Germline loops: CDR1 SGHDT, CDR2 YYEEEE. The CDR3 is 16 amino acids. The DNA for the CDR3 is TGTGCCAGCAGCTCCAGACTAGCGGGAGCGAGGGGGCGGCAGTACTTC. Translated, it gives CASSSRLAGARGRQYF.

On this clonotype: A read error may explain this, as a much larger clone is one base away. In DNA, the CDR3 is TGTGCCAGCAGTGAAGCTTGGCGCGGGGTGGGCGGAGCGGGAGGGACCGAGCAGTTCTTC. Protein: CASSEAWRGVGGAGGTEQFF. This sequence joins TRBV6-1 and TRBJ2-1; 10 bases are a match to TRBD2. V was pared by 0 bases and J by 10 bases, with 21 bases of the junction left unmatched. The CDR3 runs 20 residues. The germline V gene has CDR1 MNHNS and CDR2 SASEGT.

This clonotype has only a few counts. The chain combines TRBV24-1 with TRBJ1-2; D unclear. The germline V and J ends were trimmed by 6 bases and 4 bases, with 23 bases remaining between them. The germline V gene has CDR1 KGHDR and CDR2 SFDVKD. This CDR3 spans 17 amino acids. The CDR3: CATSLFVSTRKTYGYTF. The CDR3 DNA follows: TGTGCCACCAGTTTATTTGTTAGTACCAGAAAGACCTATGGCTACACCTTC.

The J gene is TRBJ2-7, the V gene TRBV19; D gene uncertain. The CDR3 totals 14 residues. Germline lookup yields CDR1 LNHDA and CDR2 SQIVND (reference sequence). The V and J ends lost 4 bases and 6 bases respectively, with 16 bases between them. In DNA, the CDR3 is TGTGCCAGTAGTAGGGATCCCCTGACCTGCGAGCAGTACTTC. Translating it yields CASSRDPLTCEQYF.

Many counts were recorded for this clonotype. V gene TRBV27 combines with J gene TRBJ1-2, with 8 bases matching TRBD1. The V gene end was trimmed by 0 bases and the J gene end by 7 bases; junction bases not matched to a gene: 7. Germline CDR1 is MNHEY and CDR2 is SMNVEV (reference sequence). The CDR3 runs 15 residues. The CDR3 spells CASSLSRDRGPGYTF. The CDR3 nucleotides are TGTGCCAGCAGTTTATCGCGAGACAGGGGCCCTGGCTACACCTTC.

This clonotype showed up many times. V is TRBV28 and J is TRBJ1-2, with a tentative D call TRBD1 (6 bases). The germline CDR1 and CDR2 sequences are MDHEN and SYDVKM. The CDR3 contains 14 residues. V was shortened by 4 bases and J by 3 bases, with 12 bases between the two germline ends. The CDR3 loop reads CASSWTERYYGYTF. CDR3 nucleotide sequence: TGTGCCAGCAGTTGGACAGAGAGGTACTATGGCTACACCTTC.

With respect to this clonotype: The germline gene is not matched at one end of the junction; a read error may be the cause. The chain combines TRBV27 with TRBJ2-6; 7 bases are shared with TRBD1. This CDR3 has 18 residues. Germline CDR1 reads MNHEY; CDR2 reads SMNVEV (reference sequence). The chain's CDR3 is CASSSTGTVVSRANVLTF. The CDR3 bases are TGTGCCAGCAGTTCGACCGGGACAGTCGTCTCTAGGGCCAACGTCCTGACTTTC.

Regarding this clonotype: A read error may explain this, as a much larger clone is one base away. V gene TRBV4-3 combines with J gene TRBJ1-2; D call uncertain. CDR3 length equals 17 residues. Trimming removed 5 bases at V and 4 bases at J, with 23 bases between. The germline V gene has CDR1 LGHNA and CDR2 YSLEER. CDR3 bases: TGCGCCAGCAGCAGGATTGTAGGACGTCGAAAGACCTATGGCTACACCTTC. Protein: CASSRIVGRRKTYGYTF.

A few counts support this clonotype. The junction departs from the called germline gene at one end, perhaps through a read error. The chain is built from TRBV5-5 and TRBJ1-2; D is possibly TRBD1 (5 bases). Germline assignment: CDR1 SGHKS and CDR2 YYEKEE (reference sequence). There are 15 residues in the CDR3. CDR3 nucleotides: TGTGCCAGCAGTTTGGTCCCGGGACTGAACTATGGCTACACCTTC. Its protein is CASSLVPGLNYGYTF.

This clonotype occurred many times. This chain joins TRBV6-5 and TRBJ1-2; the D is unclear. The V gene lost 5 bases and the J gene lost 4 bases, with 23 bases spanning the gap. The CDR3 spans 17 residues. Germline CDR1 reads MNHEY; CDR2 reads SVGAGI. The CDR3 region is CASSATNSMRKTYGYTF. The CDR3 DNA is TGTGCCAGCAGTGCGACGAACTCTATGCGAAAGACCTATGGCTACACCTTC.

In regard to this clonotype: It may be a read error: a sequence one base away is much more abundant. J is TRBJ1-2 and V is TRBV5-1; no clear D. The CDR3 is 16 amino acids. V was trimmed by 8 bases and J by 4 bases, leaving 24 bases between them. From germline, CDR1 is SGHRS and CDR2 YFSETQ. The DNA of the CDR3 is TGCGCCAGACCTCTACTATCGGTTCGAAAGACCTATGGCTACACCTTC. Translated, it gives CARPLLSVRKTYGYTF.

The table lists this clonotype with many counts. CDR3 protein: CASVDTTGIVRHGYTF. The CDR3 DNA reads TGTGCCAGCGTAGATACAACAGGGATCGTGAGGCACGGCTACACCTTC. The chain has TRBV28 and TRBJ1-2, with a possible D match to TRBD1 (6 bases). Germline values: CDR1 MDHEN, CDR2 SYDVKM. CDR3 length equals 16 residues. V was trimmed by 8 bases and J by 8 bases, leaving 27 bases between them.

The sample holds many counts of this clonotype. The rearrangement uses TRBV18 and TRBJ2-2; TRBD1 aligns across 7 bases. Per germline, CDR1 KGHSH and CDR2 LQKENI. The CDR3 contains 15 residues. The V and J ends lost 3 bases and 6 bases, in that order; junction bases with no gene match: 7. The CDR3 is CASSPTDRDAGELFF. Written as DNA, the CDR3 is TGTGCCAGCTCACCCACCGACAGGGACGCCGGGGAGCTGTTTTTT.

Concerning this clonotype: This may arise from a read error, as a much more abundant clone is one base away. The rearrangement links TRBV6-5 to TRBJ1-2, with D unclear. V lost 4 bases to trimming and J lost 7 bases, with 25 bases between them. The CDR3 runs 17 residues. Per the germline V gene, CDR1 is MNHEY and CDR2 is SVGAGI. CDR3 sequence reads: CASSLGLECRKTCGYTF. CDR3 DNA sequence: TGTGCCAGCAGTTTGGGCCTGGAATGTAGAAAGACCTGTGGCTACACCTTC.

This clonotype was counted ten times or more. This chain connects TRBV7-8 to TRBJ1-2; D is ambiguous. V lost 5 bases, J lost 4 bases, and 23 bases lay in between. The CDR3 length is 17 residues. Germline V gene data show CDR1 as SGHVS and CDR2 as FQNEAQ. Here the CDR3 reads CASSIIVFTRKTYGYTF. The CDR3 bases are TGTGCCAGCAGCATCATAGTGTTTACCCGAAAGACCTATGGCTACACCTTC. The entire variable domain, with the rest obtained from reference TRBV7-8 and TRBJ1-2, is as follows: GAGVSQSPRYKVAKRGQDVALRCDPISGHVSLFWYQQALGQGPEFLTYFQNEAQLDKSGLPSDRFFAERPEGSVSTLKIQRTQQEDSAVYLCASSIIVFTRKTYGYTFGSGTRLTVV.

This clonotype was observed a handful of times. The CDR3 nucleotides read TGTGCCAGTAGCCTTAATTATCGTGGGGGGGCTCCCGGGGAGCTGTTTTTT. It specifies CASSLNYRGGAPGELFF. This chain uses TRBV19 with TRBJ2-2, with a weak D call TRBD2 (7 bases). From germline, CDR1 is LNHDA and CDR2 SQIVND (reference sequence). The CDR3 has 17 amino acids. V lost 6 bases and J lost 6, with 23 bases in between.

This clonotype was observed many times. The J gene is TRBJ2-1, the V gene TRBV6-5; 8 bases match TRBD2. There are 15 residues in the CDR3. V dropped 0 bases and J dropped 4; count of bases not matched to a gene: 2. The germline gives CDR1 MNHEY, CDR2 SVGAGI. CDR3 region: CASSYSGTSYNEQFF. In DNA form, the CDR3 reads TGTGCCAGCAGTTACTCCGGGACTAGTTACAATGAGCAGTTCTTC.